This entry describes one T cell receptor (beta chain). Antigen specificity is unknown. The CDR3 has 14 residues. Germline CDR1 is LGHDT and CDR2 is YNNKEL (reference sequence). J was trimmed by 1 base and V by 8 bases; bases with no gene match: 4. Template switching added a universal primer site, and cDNA bore unique molecular identifiers. Each CDR3 protein gets one entry after TCRdb re-called the 5' RACE reads with MiXCR. The sample contains under 900,000 distinct CDR3 sequences, 10% to 15% of which appear only once. These data come from a study of identical twins. Study-wide points: Fewer insertions marked abundant cord blood beta clonotypes; young adult naive trended weakly, memory not at all.

These data also featured in a second study, about yellow fever vaccine responses in identical twins.

This chain links TRBV3-1 with TRBJ1-1; 10 bases fit TRBD1. The sequence was collected from a woman aged 18-35 years in good health. The source material was PBMCs. DNA for the CDR3: TGTGCCAGCGGACAGGGGGGAGGGAACACTGAAGCTTTCTTT. This translates into CASGQGGGNTEAFF.